This TCR beta chain was sequenced in a study of CD8+ T cells in alopecia areata. Alopecia areata patients provided lesional scalp punch biopsies and peripheral blood, both collected for the study. cDNA serving as the sequencing template came from extracted, reverse transcribed RNA. Produced via immunoSEQ multiplex PCR; TCRdb's table is partial and in-frame only. The sample includes approximately 30,000 clones, roughly 58% of them seen just once. Study-level findings and limits: Lesional scalp, especially alopecia totalis/universalis, showed higher clonality than normal scalp.

Worth noting for this clone: What it recognizes is unknown.

This CDR3 contains 16 residues. With 5 bases clipped from V and 9 bases from J, the junction kept 15 bases outside the gene matches. Germline CDR1 reads SGHTA; CDR2 reads FQGNSA. The chain carries TRBV7-2 and TRBJ2-1, with 8 bases fitting TRBD2. Sequenced material: NKG2D-high CD8+ T cells sorted from blood. The origin of this receptor is a human donor with alopecia areata. CDR3 bases: TGTGCCAGCAGCCCCCTCCCCGGGGGGGGCGGCGGTGAGCAGTTCTTC. This encodes CASSPLPGGGGGEQFF.